This TCR beta chain originates from a study of early T cells in non-severe SARS-CoV-2 infection. Study context: Whole-blood bulk RNA, unsorted, was sequenced, and chains were unpaired.

Many counts were recorded for this clonotype. Its specificity is unknown. Individual cDNA molecules each received unique molecular identifiers attached to them. MiXCR, applied by TCRdb to the 5' RACE reads, yields one record per CDR3 protein. The sample has 70,000 to 75,000 distinct CDR3 sequences, over 9% seen once. Overall study findings and caveats: Clonotype matching in VDJdb favored anti-spike CD8 responses and did not capture private and CD4 specificities.

The CDR3 runs to 11 residues. The V gene lost 10 bases and the J gene lost 6 bases, with 13 bases spanning the gap. The germline V gene encodes CDR1 MNHEY and CDR2 SMNVEV (reference sequence). The sequenced material came from whole blood. The chain joins TRBV27 to TRBJ2-7, with a tentative D call TRBD1 (7 bases). The TCR sequence derives from an adult who was a healthcare worker with PCR-confirmed SARS-CoV-2 infection or an uninfected control (not recorded which). The CDR3 spells CATRQGLEQYF. The CDR3 region has the DNA TGTGCCACCCGACAGGGACTCGAGCAGTACTTC.